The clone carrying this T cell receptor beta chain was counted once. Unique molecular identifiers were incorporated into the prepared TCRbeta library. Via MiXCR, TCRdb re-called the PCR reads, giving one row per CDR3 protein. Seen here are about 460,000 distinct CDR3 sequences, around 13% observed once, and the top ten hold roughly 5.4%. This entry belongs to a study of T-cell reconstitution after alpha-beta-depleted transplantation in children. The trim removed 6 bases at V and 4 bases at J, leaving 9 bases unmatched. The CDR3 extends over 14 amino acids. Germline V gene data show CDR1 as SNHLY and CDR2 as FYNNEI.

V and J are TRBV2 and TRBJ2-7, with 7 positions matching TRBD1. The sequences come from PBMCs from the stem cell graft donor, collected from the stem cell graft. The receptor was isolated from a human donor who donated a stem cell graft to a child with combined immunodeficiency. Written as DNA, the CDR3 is TGTGCCAGCAGAGAACAGGGGACATTATACGAGCAGTACTTC. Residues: CASREQGTLYEQYF.